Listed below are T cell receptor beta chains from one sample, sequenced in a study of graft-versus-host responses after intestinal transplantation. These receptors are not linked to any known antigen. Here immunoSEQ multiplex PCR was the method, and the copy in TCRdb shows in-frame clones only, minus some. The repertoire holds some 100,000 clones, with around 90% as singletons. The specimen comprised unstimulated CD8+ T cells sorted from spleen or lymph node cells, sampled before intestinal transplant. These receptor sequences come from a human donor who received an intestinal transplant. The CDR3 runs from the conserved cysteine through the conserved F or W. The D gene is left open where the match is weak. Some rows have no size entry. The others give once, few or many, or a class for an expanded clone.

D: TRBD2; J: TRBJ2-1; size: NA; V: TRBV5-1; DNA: TGCGCCAGCAGCTTGGCCACTAGCGGGGGGGCCTGGGTTAGGAATGAGCAGTTCTTC; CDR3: CASSLATSGGAWVRNEQFF
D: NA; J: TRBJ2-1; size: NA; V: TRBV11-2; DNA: TGTGCCAGCAGCTTAGCTTCGCCAAACAATGAGCAGTTCTTC; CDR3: CASSLASPNNEQFF
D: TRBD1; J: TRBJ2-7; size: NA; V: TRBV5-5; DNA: TGTGCCAGCAGCTTTGAAAGGGGGCCTACCCCCTACGAGCAGTACTTC; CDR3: CASSFERGPTPYEQYF
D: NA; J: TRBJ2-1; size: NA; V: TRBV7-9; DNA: TGTGCCAGCAGCTTAATCCGGGAGCCATGGAATGAGCAGTTCTTC; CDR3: CASSLIREPWNEQFF
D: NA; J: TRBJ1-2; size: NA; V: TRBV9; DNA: TGTGCCAGCAGCCCCCAGTGGGGGGGATTGCGCTATGGCTACACCTTC; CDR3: CASSPQWGGLRYGYTF
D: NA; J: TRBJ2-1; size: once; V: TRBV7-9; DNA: TGTGCCAGCAGATCCTGGACTCTCTACAATGAGCAGTTCTTC; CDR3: CASRSWTLYNEQFF
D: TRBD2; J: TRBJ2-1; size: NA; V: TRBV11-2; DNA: TGTGCCAGCAGCTTAGGACTAGCGGTTTACAATGAGCAGTTCTTC; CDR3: CASSLGLAVYNEQFF
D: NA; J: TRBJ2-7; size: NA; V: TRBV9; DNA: TGTGCCAGCAGCCCAGGGGGGGAGTGGTACGAGCAGTACTTC; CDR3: CASSPGGEWYEQYF
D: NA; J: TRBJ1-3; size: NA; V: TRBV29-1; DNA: TGCAGCGTCCGGGCTTTCACTGGAAACACCATATATTTT; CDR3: CSVRAFTGNTIYF
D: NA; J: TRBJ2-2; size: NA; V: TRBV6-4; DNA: TGTGCCAGGAAAACAGGGCCCGCCGGGGAGCTGTTTTTT; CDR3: CARKTGPAGELFF
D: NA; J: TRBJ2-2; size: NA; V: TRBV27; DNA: TGTGCCAGCAGCTTCTCCCTCACCGCCGGGGAGCTGTTTTTT; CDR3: CASSFSLTAGELFF
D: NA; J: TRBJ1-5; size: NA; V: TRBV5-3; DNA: TGTGCCAGAAGTCTGGATACCCAGGGGTCCACTCGCAATCAGCCCCAGCATTTT; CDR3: CARSLDTQGSTRNQPQHF
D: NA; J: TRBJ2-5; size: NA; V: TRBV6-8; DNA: TGTGCCAGCAGTTACAAATCGCAAGAGACCCAGTACTTC; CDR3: CASSYKSQETQYF
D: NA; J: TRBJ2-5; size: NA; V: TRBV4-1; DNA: TGCGCCAGCCGGGATACAAAAGAGACCCAGTACTTC; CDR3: CASRDTKETQYF
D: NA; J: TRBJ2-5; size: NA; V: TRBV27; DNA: TGTGCCAGCACGCGGGCCTTGGAGACCCAGTACTTC; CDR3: CASTRALETQYF
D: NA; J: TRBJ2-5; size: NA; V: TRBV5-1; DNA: TGCGCCAGCAGCTTGAGTGGGGTTCCGCCGGAGCAGTACTTC; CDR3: CASSLSGVPPEQYF
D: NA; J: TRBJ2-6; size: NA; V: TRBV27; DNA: TGTGCCAGCAGTTTTCCTGGGGCCAACGTCCTGACTTTC; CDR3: CASSFPGANVLTF
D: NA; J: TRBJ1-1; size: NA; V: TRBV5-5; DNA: TGTGCCAGCAGCCCACTAGTCCCCACTGAAGCTTTCTTT; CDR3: CASSPLVPTEAFF
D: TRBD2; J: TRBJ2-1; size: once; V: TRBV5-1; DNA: TGCGCCAGCAGACCCAAGGGGACTAGACGGAATGAGCAGTTCTTC; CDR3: CASRPKGTRRNEQFF
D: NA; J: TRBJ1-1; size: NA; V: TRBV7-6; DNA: TGTGCCAGCAGCTTAGGGGCCTATGGGAACACTGAAGCTTTCTTT; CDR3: CASSLGAYGNTEAFF
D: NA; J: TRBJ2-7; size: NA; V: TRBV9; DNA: TGTGCCAGCAGCGACGAGGGCTCCCCCTACGAGCAGTACTTC; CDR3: CASSDEGSPYEQYF
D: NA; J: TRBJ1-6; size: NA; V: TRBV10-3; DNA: TGTGCCATTCACCGGGACTTCCATTCACCCCTCCACTTT; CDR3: CAIHRDFHSPLHF
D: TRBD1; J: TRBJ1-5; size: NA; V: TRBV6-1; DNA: TGTGCCAGCAGTGCACAGGGGATGAGCAATCAGCCCCAGCATTTT; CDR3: CASSAQGMSNQPQHF
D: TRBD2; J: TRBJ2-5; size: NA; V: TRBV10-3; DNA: TGTGCCATCAGTGAGCCTGGGACTAGCGGGGGCCTCGGGGAGACCCAGTACTTC; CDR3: CAISEPGTSGGLGETQYF
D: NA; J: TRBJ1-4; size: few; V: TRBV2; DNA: TGTGCCAGCAGTGAAGCCCTAAGACCGGAAAAACTGTTTTTT; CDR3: CASSEALRPEKLFF
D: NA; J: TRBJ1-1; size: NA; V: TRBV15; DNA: TGTGCCACCAGCAGAGATGCCAGGTACGCTTTCTTT; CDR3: CATSRDARYAFF
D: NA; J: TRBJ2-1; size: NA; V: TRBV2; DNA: TGTGCCAGCGGGGGCCCATACAATGAGCAGTTCTTC; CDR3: CASGGPYNEQFF
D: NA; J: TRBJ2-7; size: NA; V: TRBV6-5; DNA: TGTGCCAGCAGTTACTCTGAAACGGGGGCCGAGCAGTACTTC; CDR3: CASSYSETGAEQYF
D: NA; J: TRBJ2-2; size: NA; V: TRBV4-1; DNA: TGCGCCAGCAGCCAAGATGCCAGTCCAGGGGAGCTGTTTTTT; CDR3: CASSQDASPGELFF
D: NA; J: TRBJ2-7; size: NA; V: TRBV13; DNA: TGTGCCAGCAGCTTAGTTTCTAACTACGAGCAGTACTTC; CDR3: CASSLVSNYEQYF
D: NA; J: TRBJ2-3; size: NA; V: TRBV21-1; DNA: TGTGCCAGCAGCAACCAAGTCGGGGGGCCCGTCACAAGTACGCAGTATTTT; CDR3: CASSNQVGGPVTSTQYF
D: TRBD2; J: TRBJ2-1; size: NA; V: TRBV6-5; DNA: TGTGCCGCTAGCGGGCCGAGCTCCTACAATGAGCAGTTCTTC; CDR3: CAASGPSSYNEQFF
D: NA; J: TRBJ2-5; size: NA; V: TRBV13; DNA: TGTGCCAGCAGCCCGGGACGGGAGACCCAGTACTTC; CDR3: CASSPGRETQYF
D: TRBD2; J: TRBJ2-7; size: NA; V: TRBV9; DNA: TGTGCCAGCAGCCCTGGGGGGGGGTACGAGCAGTACTTC; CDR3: CASSPGGGYEQYF
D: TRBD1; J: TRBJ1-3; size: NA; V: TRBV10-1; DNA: TGCGCCAGCAGTGCCCAGACAGGGGGCAATGGTATGGACACCATATATTTT; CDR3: CASSAQTGGNGMDTIYF
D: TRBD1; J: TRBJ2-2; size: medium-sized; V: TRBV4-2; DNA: TGTGCCAGCAGCCCGGGACAGGGGGACACCGGGGAGCTGTTTTTT; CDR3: CASSPGQGDTGELFF
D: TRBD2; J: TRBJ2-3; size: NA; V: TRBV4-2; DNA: TGTGCCAGCAGCCCAGCCGGGAGGCATACGCAGTATTTT; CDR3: CASSPAGRHTQYF
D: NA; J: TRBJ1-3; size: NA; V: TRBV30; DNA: TGTGCCTGGAGTCCCGGGACTGTCTCTGGAAACACCATATATTTT; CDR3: CAWSPGTVSGNTIYF
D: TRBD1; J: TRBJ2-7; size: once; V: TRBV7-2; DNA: TGTGCCAGCAGCTTAGCTCCGACAGGGGGCCCCTACGAGCAGTACTTC; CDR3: CASSLAPTGGPYEQYF
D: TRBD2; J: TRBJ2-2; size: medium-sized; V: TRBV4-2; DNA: TGTGCCAGCAGCCAGGGACTAGACACCGGGGAGCTGTTTTTT; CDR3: CASSQGLDTGELFF
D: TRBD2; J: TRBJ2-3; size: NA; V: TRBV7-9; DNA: TGTGCCAGCAGCTGGAGCGGGACTAGCACAGATACGCAGTATTTT; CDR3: CASSWSGTSTDTQYF
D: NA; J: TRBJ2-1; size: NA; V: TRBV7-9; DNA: TGTGCCAGCAGCTTAAACGCGCTAGCGTACAATGAGCAGTTCTTC; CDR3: CASSLNALAYNEQFF
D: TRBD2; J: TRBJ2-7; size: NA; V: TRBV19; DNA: TGTGCCAGTAGTTTTGGTAGCGGGGCCTACGAGCAGTACTTC; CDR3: CASSFGSGAYEQYF
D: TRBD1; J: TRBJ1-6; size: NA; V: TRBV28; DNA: TGTGCCAGCAGTCACCTCGACAGGGGAGCGTATTCACCCCTCCACTTT; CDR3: CASSHLDRGAYSPLHF
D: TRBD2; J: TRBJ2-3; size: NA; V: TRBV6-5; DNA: TGTGCCAGCAGTTATTCAGGGCCGGGGGGGACAGATACGCAGTATTTT; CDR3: CASSYSGPGGTDTQYF
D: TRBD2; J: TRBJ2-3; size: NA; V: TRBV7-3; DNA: TGTGCCAGCAGCTTAGAGCGAGCGGGAGGGGAGTTGGATACGCAGTATTTT; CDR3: CASSLERAGGELDTQYF
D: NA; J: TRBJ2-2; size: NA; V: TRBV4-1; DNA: TGCGCCAGCAGCCAAGTCGGAAACACCGGGGAGCTGTTTTTT; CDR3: CASSQVGNTGELFF
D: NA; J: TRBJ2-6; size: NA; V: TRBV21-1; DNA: TGTGCCAGCAGCAAAGGAACCCCGGGACCCAGTAGCTCTGGGGCCAACGTCCTGACTTTC; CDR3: CASSKGTPGPSSSGANVLTF
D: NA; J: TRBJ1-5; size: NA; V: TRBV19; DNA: TGTGCCAGTAGCCGATCAGAGGCCTCAAGAGTCAATCAGCCCCAGCATTTT; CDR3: CASSRSEASRVNQPQHF
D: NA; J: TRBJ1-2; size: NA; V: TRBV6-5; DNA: TGTGCCAGCAGTTTATCCCAACTTGGCTACACCTTC; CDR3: CASSLSQLGYTF